The rows below give T cell receptor beta chains drawn from one sample of a study of T cells after yellow fever vaccination. Using its own MiXCR run on the 5' RACE reads, TCRdb lists one record per CDR3 protein. This sample has about 53,000 distinct CDR3 sequences, with about 5.6% found just once. The specimen was PBMCs, either bulk or a sorted T-cell subset (CD4+, CD8+, memory, or dextramer-sorted; not recorded which), collected on the day of the yellow fever booster vaccination. The receptors were gathered from a man between 18 and 29 years old who received the YFV17D yellow fever vaccine. Both conserved end residues are trimmed from each CDR3. Each record gives: J gene, V gene, D gene, clone size, CDR3 protein. The D gene is left open where the match is weak. The size of a clone is reported for some rows only, either as once, few or many, or as a class for expanded clones.

J: TRBJ2-5; V: TRBV6-2/TRBV6-3; D: TRBD2; size: NA; CDR3: ASRVAGGPETQY
J: TRBJ1-3; V: TRBV15; D: NA; size: NA; CDR3: ATSRDTENTIY
J: TRBJ2-5; V: TRBV7-9; D: NA; size: many; CDR3: ASSFGREETQY
J: TRBJ2-5; V: TRBV7-3; D: NA; size: NA; CDR3: ASSIAGRGGQETQY
J: TRBJ2-2; V: TRBV15; D: NA; size: few; CDR3: ATSRDPAQNTGELF
J: TRBJ1-4; V: TRBV29-1; D: NA; size: few; CDR3: SVRVGATNEKLF
J: TRBJ1-2; V: TRBV20-1; D: TRBD1; size: many; CDR3: SATGTGDGYT
J: TRBJ2-5; V: TRBV7-2; D: TRBD1; size: many; CDR3: ASSRQGRREYGETQY
J: TRBJ2-3; V: TRBV5-1; D: NA; size: few; CDR3: ASSLVLGRNTDTQY
J: TRBJ2-2; V: TRBV7-6; D: NA; size: many; CDR3: ASTPILNTGELF
J: TRBJ1-1; V: TRBV15; D: NA; size: many; CDR3: ATSREPTGYTEAF
J: TRBJ2-1; V: TRBV5-1; D: NA; size: NA; CDR3: ASSLAETFNEQF
J: TRBJ1-6; V: TRBV12-3/TRBV12-4; D: NA; size: NA; CDR3: ASTWGVGGAYNSPLH
J: TRBJ1-2; V: TRBV7-2; D: NA; size: many; CDR3: ASSFVYAVSRHGYT
J: TRBJ2-1; V: TRBV12-3/TRBV12-4; D: NA; size: many; CDR3: ASSHPGEQF
J: TRBJ2-3; V: TRBV15; D: NA; size: many; CDR3: ATSRADPPDTQY
J: TRBJ1-6; V: TRBV5-5; D: NA; size: NA; CDR3: ASSAQGDSPLH
J: TRBJ2-5; V: TRBV7-6; D: NA; size: many; CDR3: ASSYGGGGETQY
J: TRBJ2-3; V: TRBV4-1; D: NA; size: many; CDR3: ASSQDGVPLDTQY
J: TRBJ2-3; V: TRBV11-2; D: NA; size: many; CDR3: ASSKPGAGTQY
J: TRBJ1-6; V: TRBV7-9; D: TRBD1; size: many; CDR3: ASTNRGLSPLH
J: TRBJ2-3; V: TRBV10-3; D: NA; size: NA; CDR3: AISEASEGTDTQY